This is a list of T cell receptor beta chains from one sample in a study of tissue T cells after allogeneic stem cell transplantation. Sequenced by immunoSEQ multiplex PCR; TCRdb stores in-frame clones only, minus some. The sample contains around 6,800 clones, roughly three quarters of which appear only once. The input for sequencing was skin, taken at autopsy. Receptors originate from an older male patient with steroid-refractory graft-versus-host disease after an allogeneic stem cell transplant. The T cells may partly be graft donor cells. CDR3s include the opening cysteine and the closing phenylalanine or tryptophan. The D gene is left open where the match is weak. Size is stated for part of the rows, as once, few or many counts, or as a class when the clone is expanded.

abundance,j_gene,v_gene,d_gene,CDR3nt,CDR3aa
.,TRBJ1-6,TRBV10-3,.,TGTGCCATCAGTGCGGCCGGGAGCGAGGCACCCCTCCACTTT,CAISAAGSEAPLHF
.,TRBJ1-1,TRBV4-1,TRBD1,TGCGCCAGCAGCCAAGCTGGGACAGTTGAAACTGAAGCTTTCTTT,CASSQAGTVETEAFF
.,TRBJ1-1,TRBV3-1/TRBV3-2,TRBD1,TGTGCCAGCAGCTTCCGACAGGGTGAAGCTTTCTTT,CASSFRQGEAFF
.,TRBJ1-4,TRBV7-9,TRBD1,TGTGCCAGCAGAGACACCGGGACAGGGATTGAAAAACTGTTTTTT,CASRDTGTGIEKLFF
large,TRBJ1-1,TRBV28,.,TGTGCCAGCAGGTTTCAGTTGAACACTGAAGCTTTCTTT,CASRFQLNTEAFF
.,TRBJ2-1,TRBV7-9,.,TGTGCCAGCAGCTTGAAAAGCAATGAGCAGTTCTTC,CASSLKSNEQFF
.,TRBJ1-5,TRBV27,.,TGTGCCAGCAGTCTATGGGGTAGGCAGCCCCAGCATTTT,CASSLWGRQPQHF
.,TRBJ2-3,TRBV5-1,TRBD2,TGCGCCAGCGACCCGAGGGGGACTAGCGGGGCTAGCACAGATACGCAGTATTTT,CASDPRGTSGASTDTQYF
once,TRBJ2-3,TRBV27,TRBD1,TGTGCCAGCAGTCCCGGACAGGAACGCACAGATACGCAGTATTTT,CASSPGQERTDTQYF
.,TRBJ2-3,TRBV6-6,.,TGTGCCAGCAGCAGCTACACAGATACGCAGTATTTT,CASSSYTDTQYF
once,TRBJ1-5,TRBV28,.,TGTGCCAGCAGTTTATTGACAGACAATCAGCCCCAGCATTTT,CASSLLTDNQPQHF
.,TRBJ2-5,TRBV11-2,TRBD2,TGTGCCAGCAGCTTAGATCACGGGGGGGTAGGGACCCAGTACTTC,CASSLDHGGVGTQYF
large,TRBJ1-5,TRBV7-2,.,TGTGCCAGCAGCCGCTATAGCAATCAGCCCCAGCATTTT,CASSRYSNQPQHF
few,TRBJ2-1,TRBV7-9,.,TGTGCCAGCAGCTTACAGGGATCCGTCGGATGGAATGAGCAGTTCTTC,CASSLQGSVGWNEQFF
.,TRBJ2-7,TRBV10-3,.,TGTGCCATCAGTGAGCACAGTACCTACGAGCAGTACTTC,CAISEHSTYEQYF
.,TRBJ2-3,TRBV5-1,.,TGCGCCAGCAGTGGGGTAGGAAGCACAGATACGCAGTATTTT,CASSGVGSTDTQYF
.,TRBJ2-6,TRBV7-2,.,TGTGCCAGCAGCTTCCCCCTTGAAAGGTGGCCTGGGGCCAACGTCCTGACTTTC,CASSFPLERWPGANVLTF
.,TRBJ2-1,TRBV2,TRBD2,TGTGCCAGCAGTGAATCTCTAGCGGGGGGTCGGGAGCAGTTCTTC,CASSESLAGGREQFF
.,TRBJ2-1,TRBV4-1,.,TGCGCCAGCAGCCGGGGTACGGACTACAATGAGCAGTTCTTC,CASSRGTDYNEQFF
.,TRBJ2-7,TRBV30,TRBD2,TGTGCCTGGGGGACTAGCGGGGTGGCGACTTACGAGCAGTACTTC,CAWGTSGVATYEQYF